The 15 T cell receptor beta chains listed next were all sequenced from one sample in a study of identical twins. Via MiXCR, TCRdb re-called the 5' RACE reads, giving one row per CDR3 protein. The sample lists 400,000 to 650,000 distinct CDR3 sequences, roughly a fifth occurring once. These sequences were also reported in another study, on T cells expressing NK-cell markers.

The source material was CD4+ T cells sorted from blood. The origin of the receptors is a woman under 30 in good health.

In this sample, this clonotype turned up many times. The chain couples TRBV6-1 to TRBJ2-7; TRBD1 matches 11 bases. This CDR3 has 15 amino acids. In germline, CDR1 is MNHNS, CDR2 SASEGT. V shed 6 bases, J shed 7 bases, and the junction held 11 bases outside the gene matches. The CDR3 protein is CASSLHRDRGGEQYF. For the CDR3, the DNA is TGTGCCAGCAGCCTCCACCGGGACAGGGGGGGAGAGCAGTACTTC.

J is TRBJ2-2 and V is TRBV20-1, with 7 nucleotides matching TRBD1. The CDR3 length is 15 residues. V shed 2 bases, J shed 6 bases, and the junction held 9 bases outside the gene matches. Germline V gene sequence: CDR1 DFQATT, CDR2 SNEGSKA (reference sequence). CDR3 region: CSARRQGLSAGELFF. The CDR3 nucleotides read TGCAGTGCTAGAAGACAGGGCCTTTCCGCCGGGGAGCTGTTTTTT.

J is TRBJ2-3 and V is TRBV12-3 or TRBV12-4; D might be TRBD2 (6 bases). V was cut by 8 bases and J by 0 bases, with 12 bases left in between. This CDR3 region has 14 residues. CDR3 sequence (DNA): TGTGCCAGCGGTAGGGGACTGAGCACAGATACGCAGTATTTT. It codes for CASGRGLSTDTQYF.

This sequence joins TRBV5-1 and TRBJ1-2, with a weak D call TRBD1 (6 bases). Trimming removed 1 base from V and 4 bases from J, with 14 bases in between. The CDR3 contains 15 residues. The germline gives CDR1 SGHRS, CDR2 YFSETQ. CDR3 in amino acids: CASSLNREVGYGYTF. CDR3 nucleotides: TGCGCCAGCAGCTTGAACAGGGAAGTGGGCTATGGCTACACCTTC. Looking up the rest from reference TRBV5-1 and TRBJ1-2 gives the full variable domain: KAGVTQTPRYLIKTRGQQVTLSCSPISGHRSVSWYQQTPGQGLQFLFEYFSETQRNKGNFPGRFSGRQFSNSRSEMNVSTLELGDSALYLCASSLNREVGYGYTFGSGTRLTVV.

The rearrangement links TRBV7-2 to TRBJ2-1; D is perhaps TRBD2 (6 bases). In germline, CDR1 is SGHTA, CDR2 FQGNSA. Trimming removed 9 bases from V and 7 bases from J, with 10 bases in between. The CDR3 consists of 11 residues. The CDR3 here is CASGGDNEQFF. The CDR3 DNA is TGTGCCAGTGGAGGGGATAATGAGCAGTTCTTC.

The chain recombines TRBV6-1 with TRBJ2-7; possible D gene TRBD1, 5 bases. Germline-derived CDR1 and CDR2 are MNHNS and SASEGT. Trimming removed 7 bases at V and 2 bases at J, with 9 bases between. The CDR3 consists of 12 residues. CDR3 loop: CASTRTTYEQYF. The CDR3 DNA reads as TGTGCCAGCACTAGGACAACCTACGAGCAGTACTTC.

This clonotype was seen only a few times. V and J are TRBV12-5 and TRBJ2-2, with D hard to call. The CDR3 is 11 residues long. Trimming left V 2 bases short and J 5 bases short, with 0 bases between. Germline V CDR1 and CDR2: LGHNT, FRNRAP. CDR3 region: CASGLTGELFF. The CDR3 DNA is TGTGCTAGTGGTTTGACCGGGGAGCTGTTTTTT.

This clonotype was seen a few times. The genes are TRBV3-1 and TRBJ2-7; weak D call: TRBD1 (6 bases). The V gene lost 2 bases and the J gene lost 6 bases, with 11 bases spanning the gap. This CDR3 region has 13 residues. Germline V lookup: CDR1 LGHDT, CDR2 YNNKEL (reference sequence). The CDR3 DNA sequence: TGTGCCAGCAGCCAAATGACAGGTTCCGAGCAGTACTTC. This sequence encodes CASSQMTGSEQYF.

V and J are TRBV7-9 and TRBJ2-7; D is unclear. The CDR3 totals 14 residues. V lost 4 bases, J lost 7 bases, and 17 bases lay in between. CDR1 and CDR2 from the germline V gene are SEHNR and FQNEAQ (reference sequence). CDR3 residues: CASSSPVDPWEQYF. As DNA, the CDR3 is TGTGCCAGCAGCTCACCCGTTGATCCTTGGGAGCAGTACTTC.

This clonotype has more than one count but fewer than ten. V is TRBV9 and J is TRBJ1-2; tentative D call: TRBD1 (5 bases). The length of the CDR3 is 16 residues. Germline V CDR1 and CDR2: SGDLS, YYNGEE. Trimming shortened V by 2 bases and J by 0 bases, and 14 bases separated the two germline ends. CDR3 nucleotide sequence: TGTGCCAGCAGCGTCGAACCCAGGGCTACTAACTATGGCTACACCTTC. Translated, it gives CASSVEPRATNYGYTF.

The chain has TRBV20-1 and TRBJ2-1, with 12 bases fitting TRBD2. V trimming: 5 bases; J trimming: 7 bases; junction bases outside the gene matches: 15. The germline CDR1 and CDR2 sequences are DFQATT and SNEGSKA (reference sequence). CDR3 length: 17 amino acids. CDR3 in DNA: TGCAGTGCTCCCCGGCTAGCGGGAGGGCCCGGAGTGAATGAGCAGTTCTTC. Its translation is CSAPRLAGGPGVNEQFF.

This clonotype has just a few counts. The chain carries TRBV29-1 and TRBJ2-7; no definite D call. This CDR3 is built from 11 residues. CDR1 and CDR2 from the germline V gene are SQVTM and ANQGSEA. V gave up 6 bases and J gave up 6 bases, with 12 bases separating them. The CDR3 sequence: CSVASSSEQYF. In nucleotides, the CDR3 is TGCAGCGTCGCTTCATCCAGCGAGCAGTACTTC.

This clonotype has ten or more counts. The chain has TRBV20-1 and TRBJ2-3, with TRBD1 as a possible D gene (8 bases). Trimming stripped 6 bases from V and 4 bases from J, with 11 bases between. The CDR3 sequence is 12 residues long. Germline values: CDR1 DFQATT, CDR2 SNEGSKA (reference sequence). The CDR3 reads CSATGGADTQYF. DNA of the CDR3: TGCAGTGCCACAGGGGGGGCAGATACGCAGTATTTT.

This chain joins TRBV20-1 and TRBJ1-1, with 7 bases identical to TRBD1. The V segment lost 3 bases and the J segment 1 base; nucleotides outside the gene matches: 8. CDR1 and CDR2 from the germline V gene are DFQATT and SNEGSKA (reference sequence). The CDR3 has 15 amino acids. The CDR3 DNA follows: TGCAGTGCTAGTGATCCGACAGGGCCGAACACTGAAGCTTTCTTT. Protein product: CSASDPTGPNTEAFF.

The table lists this clonotype with a few counts. The rearrangement links TRBV5-1 to TRBJ1-2; D is possibly TRBD1 (6 bases). The CDR3 runs 14 residues. V lost 4 bases to trimming and J lost 8 bases, with 18 bases between them. CDR1 is SGHRS, CDR2 YFSETQ, per germline. Here the CDR3 reads CASSIIGGGEGYTF. DNA of the CDR3: TGCGCCAGCAGCATTATAGGAGGGGGGGAAGGCTACACCTTC.